This paragraph covers one TCR beta chain sequence. As handled by the study authors: Estimation of nucleated cell counts relied on the amplification of reference gene primers. Assay used: immunoSEQ multiplex PCR; TCRdb lists only in-frame clones, some missing. The V and J calls and clone size were taken over from that table, and D and trimming were inferred from the DNA. The table lists about 440,000 clones, around 89% of them singletons. In germline, CDR1 is SGHRS, CDR2 YFSETQ. Trimming cost V 4 bases and J 3 bases, with 17 bases left between them. CDR3 length equals 15 residues. Enrolled during active infection, Seattle patients were then followed longitudinally. The sample originates from a study of blood T cell repertoires in COVID-19.

The sample taken for sequencing was peripheral blood. The origin of this receptor is a woman in her forties or fifties with COVID-19, enrolled during active disease. V and J are TRBV5-1 and TRBJ2-7; TRBD1 is a possible D gene (6 bases). CDR3 sequence reads: CASSPGAVTIYEQYF. CDR3 coding DNA: TGCGCCAGCAGCCCAGGGGCAGTTACCATCTACGAGCAGTACTTC.